These 10 T cell receptor beta chains were sequenced from one sample in a study of response to subunit inactivated influenza vaccine. A single record per CDR3 protein comes from TCRdb applying MiXCR to the RT-PCR reads. The sample yields 550,000 to 600,000 distinct CDR3 sequences, 10% to 15% seen once. The source material was PBMCs from blood, sampled on the day of vaccination. These receptors were obtained from a man aged 45-65 years who received an inactivated influenza vaccine.

The chain carries TRBV12-3 or TRBV12-4 and TRBJ2-1, with 11 bases identical to TRBD2. The CDR3 length is 17 residues. The V and J ends lost 3 bases and 4 bases, in that order; junction bases with no gene match: 8. The CDR3 sequence is CASSFLWSSGGYNEQFF. The DNA for the CDR3 is TGTGCCAGCAGTTTTCTGTGGTCTAGCGGGGGGTACAATGAGCAGTTCTTC.

This clonotype has just a few counts. The V call is TRBV5-1, the J call TRBJ2-3; tentative D call: TRBD1 (5 bases). The CDR3 has 14 residues. The germline CDR1 and CDR2 sequences are SGHRS and YFSETQ. V lost 0 bases, J lost 9 bases, and 14 bases lay in between. The CDR3 loop is CASSLAAGAGTQYF. The CDR3 bases are TGCGCCAGCAGCTTGGCCGCTGGAGCAGGGACGCAGTATTTT.

The V gene is TRBV12-3 or TRBV12-4, the J gene TRBJ1-4; D possibly corresponds to TRBD1 (5 bases). This CDR3 is built from 15 residues. Deletions cut 6 bases from V and 4 bases from J, with 15 bases between. In nucleotides, the CDR3 is TGTGCCAGCAGGGCGGGACGGTCGAATAATGAAAAACTGTTTTTT. Amino acids: CASRAGRSNNEKLFF.

This clonotype was observed a handful of times. CDR3 coding DNA: TGTGCCAGCAGCTTAGAACAGGCGGGGGGCACTGAAGCTTTCTTT. Translation gives CASSLEQAGGTEAFF. The rearrangement joins TRBV7-2 to TRBJ1-1, with a weak D call TRBD1 (5 bases). The V gene's germline CDR1 is SGHTA and CDR2 FQGNSA. V was trimmed by 1 base and J by 4 bases, leaving 13 bases between them. CDR3 length equals 15 residues.

The chain recombines TRBV9 with TRBJ2-7; maybe TRBD1 (5 bases). The CDR3 contains 13 residues. V was cut by 3 bases and J by 6 bases, with 13 bases left in between. The germline CDR1 and CDR2 sequences are SGDLS and YYNGEE. The CDR3 protein is CASSEGVALEQYF. For the CDR3, the DNA is TGTGCCAGCAGCGAAGGGGTGGCCCTCGAGCAGTACTTC.

This clonotype was observed many times. The gene calls are TRBV7-9 and TRBJ2-1, with D unresolved. Trimming left V 5 bases short and J 8 bases short, with 7 bases between. CDR3 length: 11 amino acids. The germline V gene has CDR1 SEHNR and CDR2 FQNEAQ (reference sequence). The CDR3 loop reads CASSPLYEQFF. The CDR3 DNA reads as TGTGCCAGCAGCCCCCTTTATGAGCAGTTCTTC.

This clonotype was picked up a small number of times. CDR3 residues: CAISSTGGYEQYF. The CDR3 DNA is TGTGCCATCAGTTCGACGGGGGGCTACGAGCAGTACTTC. The chain joins TRBV10-3 to TRBJ2-7, with 7 bases identical to TRBD2. The length of the CDR3 is 13 residues. Per the germline V gene, CDR1 is ENHRY and CDR2 is SYGVKD. V shed 5 bases and J 3 bases; nucleotides not matched to a gene: 4.

This clonotype has only a few counts. The V gene is TRBV7-8, the J gene TRBJ1-5; D not resolved. Looked up from germline, CDR1 is SGHVS and CDR2 is FQNEAQ. V shed 1 base and J shed 5 bases, with 6 bases lying between them. The CDR3 length is 13 residues. CDR3 sequence reads: CASSLELDQPQHF. CDR3 nucleotide sequence: TGTGCCAGCAGCTTAGAGTTAGATCAGCCCCAGCATTTT.

The table lists this clonotype with a few counts. The V call is TRBV29-1, the J call TRBJ2-1; D is perhaps TRBD2 (7 bases). V shed 4 bases and J shed 0 bases, with 13 bases lying between them. Germline V lookup: CDR1 SQVTM, CDR2 ANQGSEA. The CDR3 sequence is 15 residues long. CDR3 loop: CSVGGGESSYNEQFF. The CDR3 coding sequence is TGCAGCGTTGGAGGGGGGGAAAGCTCCTACAATGAGCAGTTCTTC.

The table lists this clonotype with many counts. The V and J genes are TRBV6-2 or TRBV6-3 and TRBJ2-3, with 10 bases matching TRBD2. This CDR3 has 14 residues. Germline values: CDR1 MNHEY, CDR2 SVGEGT. The trim removed 10 bases at V and 2 bases at J, leaving 6 bases unmatched. The CDR3 coding sequence is TGTGCCACGACCGGACTAGCGGCCACAGATACGCAGTATTTT. Its translation: CATTGLAATDTQYF.